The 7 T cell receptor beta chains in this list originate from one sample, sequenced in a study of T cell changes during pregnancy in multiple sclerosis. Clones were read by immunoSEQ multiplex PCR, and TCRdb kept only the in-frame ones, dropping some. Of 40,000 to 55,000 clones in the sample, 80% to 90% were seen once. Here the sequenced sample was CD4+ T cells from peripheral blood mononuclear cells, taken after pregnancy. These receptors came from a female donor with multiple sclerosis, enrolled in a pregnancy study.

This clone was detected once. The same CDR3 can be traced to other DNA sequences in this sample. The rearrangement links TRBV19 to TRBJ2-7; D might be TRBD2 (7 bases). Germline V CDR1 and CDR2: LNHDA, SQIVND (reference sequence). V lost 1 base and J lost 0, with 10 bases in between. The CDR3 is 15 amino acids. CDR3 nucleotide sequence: TGTGCCAGTAGTATAGGCGGGGGCGGCTCCTACGAGCAGTACTTC. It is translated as CASSIGGGGSYEQYF. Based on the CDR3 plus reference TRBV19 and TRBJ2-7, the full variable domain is DGGITQSPKYLFRKEGQNVTLSCEQNLNHDAMYWYRQDPGQGLRLIYYSQIVNDFQKGDIAEGYSVSREKKESFPLTVTSAQKNPTAFYLCASSIGGGGSYEQYFGPGTRLTVT.

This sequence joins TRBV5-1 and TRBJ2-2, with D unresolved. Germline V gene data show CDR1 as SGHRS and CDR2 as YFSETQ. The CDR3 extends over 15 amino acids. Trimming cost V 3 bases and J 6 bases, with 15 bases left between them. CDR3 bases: TGCGCCAGCAGCTACCTAGTAGCTGGCCCCGGGGAGCTGTTTTTT. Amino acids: CASSYLVAGPGELFF.

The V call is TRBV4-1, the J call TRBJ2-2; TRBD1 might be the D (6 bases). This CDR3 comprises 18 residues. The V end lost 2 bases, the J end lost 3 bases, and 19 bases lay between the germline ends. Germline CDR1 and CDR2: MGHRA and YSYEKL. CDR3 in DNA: TGCGCCAGCAGCCAACCGGACAGTTCTCCTACTTACACCGGGGAGCTGTTTTTT. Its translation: CASSQPDSSPTYTGELFF.

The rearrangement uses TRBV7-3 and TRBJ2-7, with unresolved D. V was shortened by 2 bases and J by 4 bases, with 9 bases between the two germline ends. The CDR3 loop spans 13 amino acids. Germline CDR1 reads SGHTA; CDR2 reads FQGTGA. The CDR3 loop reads CASSLSPGYEQYF. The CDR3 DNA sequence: TGTGCCAGCAGCTTATCACCGGGTTACGAGCAGTACTTC.

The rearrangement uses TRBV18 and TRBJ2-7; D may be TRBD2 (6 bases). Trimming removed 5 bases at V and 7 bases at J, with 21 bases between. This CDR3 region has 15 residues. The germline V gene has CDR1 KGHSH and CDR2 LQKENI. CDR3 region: CASSTGGTSMGEQYF. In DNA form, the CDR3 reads TGTGCCAGCTCAACAGGCGGGACGTCGATGGGGGAGCAGTACTTC.

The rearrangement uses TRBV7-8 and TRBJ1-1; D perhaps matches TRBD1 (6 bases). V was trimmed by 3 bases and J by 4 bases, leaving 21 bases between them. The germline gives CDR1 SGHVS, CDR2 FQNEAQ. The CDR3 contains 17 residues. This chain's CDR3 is CASSFRGLKKEGTEAFF. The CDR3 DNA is TGTGCCAGCAGCTTTAGGGGGTTAAAGAAAGAGGGCACTGAAGCTTTCTTT.

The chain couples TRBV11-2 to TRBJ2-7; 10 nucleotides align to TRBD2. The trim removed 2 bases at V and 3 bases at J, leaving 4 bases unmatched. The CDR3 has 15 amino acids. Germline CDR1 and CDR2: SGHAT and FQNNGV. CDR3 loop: CASSLMGLAHYEQYF. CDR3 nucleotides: TGTGCCAGCAGCTTAATGGGACTAGCGCACTACGAGCAGTACTTC.